This T cell receptor beta chain originates from a study of cytomegalovirus exposure and HLA in healthy donors. Use of 60 Vbeta and 13 Jbeta primers characterized the PCR. Repertoires were generated with immunoSEQ multiplex PCR, while TCRdb's copy carries only in-frame clones and drops some. The sample includes just under 150,000 clones, around 80% of them seen just once. The ends were cut back, 4 bases at V and 0 bases at J, with 18 bases in the middle. Germline V CDR1 and CDR2: LNHDA, SQIVND (reference sequence). This CDR3 spans 17 amino acids. This chain connects TRBV19 to TRBJ1-2; D is possibly TRBD1 (5 bases). The sequence derives from a woman in her twenties or thirties in good health and CMV-seronegative. The material sequenced was PBMCs. CDR3 protein: CASSNPPGSIANYGYTF. Written as DNA, the CDR3 is TGTGCCAGTAGTAATCCGCCAGGGTCTATAGCTAACTATGGCTACACCTTC.